This T cell receptor beta chain appears in the sequencing data of a study of regulatory T cells in long-lasting Graves disease (dated by TCRdb to about 2021). Turning to the overall study: Antithyroid drugs had been taken for less than 3 months by newly diagnosed Graves' disease patients. This study used TCR sequencing and RNA sequencing of peripheral blood to compare persistent Graves' disease patients against newly diagnosed Graves' disease patients. The study was registered as a clinical trial and conducted in China. A total of around 33 samples underwent TCR sequencing, from roughly 13 patients with persistent Graves' disease and approximately 20 patients with newly diagnosed Graves' disease.

Cut back by 7 bases and 0 bases, the V and J ends lie 12 bases apart. According to the germline V gene (reference sequence), CDR1 reads LNHDA and CDR2 reads SQIVND. The CDR3 holds 14 amino acids from the cysteine to the phenylalanine. Of the read, only the CDR3 DNA is kept; its 42 bases are in frame from base 1. The intended sense of this specimen's time point label: newly diagnosed GD, antithyroid drugs for less than 3 months. RNA was extracted from PBMCs in TRIzol for both TCR sequencing and RNA sequencing. The diagnosis of Graves' disease was made according to American Thyroid Association guidelines. Patients for the study were recruited at an endocrinology department in Xi'an, China. From each patient, 7.5 to 10 milliliters of peripheral blood was collected into an EDTA anticoagulant tube. PBMCs were isolated by Ficoll Paque Plus density gradient separation without further T cell sorting. An Agilent 2100 Bioanalyzer and agarose gel were used to check RNA quality, while a NanoDrop 2000 measured RNA concentration.

As for this clonotype: Its antigen remains undetermined. Base qualities are missing; no much larger clone stands one base away.

The receptor library was made with multiplex PCR. Sequencing relied on an Illumina HiSeq 4000. iRepertoire HTBI primers and Arm-PCR amplification of CDR3 regions were used to construct TCR beta libraries. Before sequencing, the PCR products went through gel purification. Per the authors' processing: Across samples, around 58 TRBV and over 11 TRBJ segments were identified and used for gene usage analysis of CDR3 amino acid clonotypes. COPE and FqMerger were used to merge filtered high-quality paired reads into contigs. BLAST was used to align contigs to IMGT TRBV, TRBD and TRBJ reference genes, with CDR3 defined following IMGT. Highly expanded clones were defined as clonotypes with a frequency above 0.1%. Shannon entropy served as the measure of repertoire diversity, while the Gini coefficient captured V-J evenness. A clonotype found in more than one individual was treated as public. In-frame beta chains were kept once TCRdb had trimmed the public reads at Q25 with fastp and called clones with MiXCR. All rows with the same CDR3 protein become a single entry with the most common DNA and genes. These V and J calls rely on TCRdb rather than the paper's analysis. Present in this sample are 500,000 or so distinct CDR3 sequences, approximately 16% of which were seen just once. Around 25% of the sample belongs to the ten largest clones.

Overall study results and their limits: Sequencing and analysis were limited to the TCR beta chain. Only peripheral blood was studied, because thyroid tissue, the primary lesion, was inaccessible. As a limitation, the authors acknowledged that the small sample size may reduce accuracy. Compared with newly diagnosed patients, persistent Graves' disease patients had lower TCR Shannon entropy and fewer highly expanded clones, which suggests clonal expansion. Patients with persistent disease shared more public clonotypes (over 2,500) than newly diagnosed patients did (about 1,000). Preferential use of TRBV28, TRBJ1-2 and TRBJ2-5 was observed in persistent disease, whereas TRBV20-1 and TRBJ2-1 were favored in newly diagnosed disease.

The data were also submitted as part of a second study, on T cells in Graves' hyperthyroidism and ophthalmopathy. The second study's authors report: Stable Graves' hyperthyroidism was defined as no progression to ophthalmopathy during 18 months of follow-up. Hyperthyroidism patients were newly diagnosed, had a disease duration of under 2 months, and were aged 18 to 65 years. Exclusion was applied to patients with uncontrolled infections, other autoimmune diseases, pregnancy or lactation. Diagnoses relied on clinical symptoms, serum thyroxine and TRAb, thyroid ultrasound and orbital computed tomography. The TCR CDR3 was subjected to a first round of RT-PCR using the HTBI primer set and the Qiagen OneStep RT-PCR kit. Most expanded thyroid clonotypes (frequency above 0.001) were also found in blood, which suggests that blood repertoires may mirror thyroid immune responses. Ophthalmopathy was separated from stable hyperthyroidism by a 13 V-J signature model, with just over 85% sensitivity and around 81% specificity obtained in cross-validation and 80%/75% obtained in testing. In validation, progression to ophthalmopathy was predicted by the model with 70.59% sensitivity and 72% to 85% specificity, a median of approximately 6.5 months before onset. A discovery cohort of about 100 patients, about 44 with Graves' ophthalmopathy and approximately 57 with stable Graves' hyperthyroidism, was used to find distinguishing TCR V-J signatures. Whether ophthalmopathy could be predicted prospectively was tested in an independent validation cohort made up of roughly 19 hyperthyroidism patients plus 17 patients who later progressed to ophthalmopathy. The approximately 90 discovery patients were randomly split 7:3 into training and test sets. In addition, the study compared T-cell repertoires in thyroid tissue and in blood from several Graves' hyperthyroidism patients. Following sampling, methimazole starting at 30 mg daily was given to hyperthyroidism patients, and high-dose intravenous methylprednisolone was given to ophthalmopathy patients. A second multiplex PCR round built the libraries, followed by size selection and purification. Sequencing of the libraries was done on an Illumina HiSeq2000 using paired-end 100 bp reads. SOAPnuke was used to process the raw data, with reads discarded if the reads contained adapters or uncalled bases, had a mean Phred below 15, or lacked an exact constant-primer or identifier match. High-quality paired reads were merged using COPE v1.2.5, and each unique nucleotide sequence was defined as a clonotype. MiTCR v1.1 was used to align clonotypes to the IMGT TRBV, TRBD and TRBJ reference segments. Only V-J combinations with frequency above 0.0001, covering roughly 99% of repertoires, were analysed. The TCS score was defined as F50 (clonal expansion) divided by E x V (chaos), with BLOSUM62-based TCRdist calculated between CDR3 peptides within each V-J. Welch's t-statistics and random forest reduced around 520 V-J features to roughly 13, which were used in a naive Bayes classifier (R e1071). Sample size was not statistically predetermined, and blinding of investigators to group allocation was not performed. TCR Vbeta CDR3 sequencing of 120 to 150 peripheral blood samples (more than 40 ophthalmopathy, about 75 hyperthyroidism and some 17 progressor patients) is reported in the paper.

The sequence is built from TRBV19 and TRBJ1-2; TRBD1 is possibly the D segment (6 matching bases). The TCR was taken from a woman aged 35-65 years with Graves disease. Donor details come from another sample of the same person, matched by shared clones. Sequences were derived from peripheral blood mononuclear cells (PBMCs), sampled at new diagnosis, from a patient treated with antithyroid drugs. The DNA is TGTGCCAGTAATAAAAGACAGGCTAACTATGGCTACACCTTC. Its translation reads: CASNKRQANYGYTF. Where the CDR3 stops, the reference TRBV19 and TRBJ1-2 genes take over; the full variable domain is DGGITQSPKYLFRKEGQNVTLSCEQNLNHDAMYWYRQDPGQGLRLIYYSQIVNDFQKGDIAEGYSVSREKKESFPLTVTSAQKNPTAFYLCASNKRQANYGYTFGSGTRLTVV.